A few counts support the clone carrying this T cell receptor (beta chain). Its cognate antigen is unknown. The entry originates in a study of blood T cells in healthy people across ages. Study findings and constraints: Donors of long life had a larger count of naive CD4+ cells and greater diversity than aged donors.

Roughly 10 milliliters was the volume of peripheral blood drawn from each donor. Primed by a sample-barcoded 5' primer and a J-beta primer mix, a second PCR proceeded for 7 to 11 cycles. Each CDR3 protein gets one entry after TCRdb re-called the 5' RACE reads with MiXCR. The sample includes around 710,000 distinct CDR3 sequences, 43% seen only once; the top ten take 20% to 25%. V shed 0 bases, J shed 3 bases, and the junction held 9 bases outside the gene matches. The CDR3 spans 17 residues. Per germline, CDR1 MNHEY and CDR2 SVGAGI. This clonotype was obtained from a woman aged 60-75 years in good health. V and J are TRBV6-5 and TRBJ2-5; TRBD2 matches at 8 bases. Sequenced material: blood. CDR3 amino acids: CASSYSGAAGAEETQYF. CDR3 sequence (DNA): TGTGCCAGCAGTTACTCTGGTGCAGCGGGAGCCGAAGAGACCCAGTACTTC.